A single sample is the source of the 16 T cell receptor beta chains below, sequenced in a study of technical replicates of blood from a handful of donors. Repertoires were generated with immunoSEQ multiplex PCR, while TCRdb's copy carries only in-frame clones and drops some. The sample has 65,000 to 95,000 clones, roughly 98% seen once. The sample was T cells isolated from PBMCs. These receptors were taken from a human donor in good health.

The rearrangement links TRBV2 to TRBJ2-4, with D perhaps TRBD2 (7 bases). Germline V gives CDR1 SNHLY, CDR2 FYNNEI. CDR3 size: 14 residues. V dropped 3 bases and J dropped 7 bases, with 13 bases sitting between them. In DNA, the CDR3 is TGTGCCAGCAGTGATGGAGGGGGGGTTAACATTCAGTACTTC. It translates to CASSDGGGVNIQYF.

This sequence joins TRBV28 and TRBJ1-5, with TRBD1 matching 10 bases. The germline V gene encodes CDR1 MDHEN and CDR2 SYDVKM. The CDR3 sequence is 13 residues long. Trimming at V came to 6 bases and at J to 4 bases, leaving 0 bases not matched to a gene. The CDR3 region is CASRGQGNQPQHF. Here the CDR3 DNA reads TGTGCCAGCAGGGGACAGGGGAATCAGCCCCAGCATTTT.

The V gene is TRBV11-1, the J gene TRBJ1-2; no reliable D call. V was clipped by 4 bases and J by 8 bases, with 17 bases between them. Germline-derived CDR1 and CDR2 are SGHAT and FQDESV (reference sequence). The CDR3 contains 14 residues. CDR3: CASSSRWEKEGYTF. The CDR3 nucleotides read TGTGCCAGCAGCTCCCGTTGGGAGAAGGAAGGCTACACCTTC.

The CDR3: CASSLMRTAEAFF. The DNA of the CDR3 is TGTGCCAGCAGCTTGATGAGGACTGCGGAAGCTTTCTTT. The chain links TRBV5-6 to TRBJ1-1; D call uncertain. V lost 1 base to trimming and J lost 8 bases, with 12 bases between them. Germline assignment: CDR1 SGHDT and CDR2 YYEEEE. The CDR3 sequence is 13 residues long. Drawing the rest from reference TRBV5-6 and TRBJ1-1, the complete variable domain is DAGVTQSPTHLIKTRGQQVTLRCSPKSGHDTVSWYQQALGQGPQFIFQYYEEEERQRGNFPDRFSGHQFPNYSSELNVNALLLGDSALYLCASSLMRTAEAFFGQGTRLTVV.

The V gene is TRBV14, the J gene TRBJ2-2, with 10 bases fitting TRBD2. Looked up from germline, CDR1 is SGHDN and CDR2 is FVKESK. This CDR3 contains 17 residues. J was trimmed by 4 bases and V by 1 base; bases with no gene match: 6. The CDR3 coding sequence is TGTGCCAGCAGCCAAGGACTAGCGGGTCGTAGCACCGGGGAGCTGTTTTTT. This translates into CASSQGLAGRSTGELFF.

The CDR3 is CASRKMRESQTQYF. CDR3 sequence (DNA): TGTGCCAGCAGGAAAATGCGGGAGAGTCAGACCCAGTACTTC. This rearrangement joins TRBV6-6 to TRBJ2-5, with TRBD2 identical over 7 bases. CDR3 length: 14 residues. From germline, CDR1 is MNHNY and CDR2 SVGAGI (reference sequence). The J segment lost 6 bases and the V segment lost 6 bases, leaving 10 bases of the junction unmatched.

The CDR3 loop is CATSRTDRSSYEQYF. The CDR3 DNA sequence: TGTGCCACCAGCCGAACGGACAGGAGCTCCTACGAGCAGTACTTC. J is TRBJ2-7 and V is TRBV15; 7 positions agree with TRBD1. Losses at the gene ends were 5 bases for V and 0 bases for J; bases not matched to a gene: 7. The V gene's germline CDR1 is LNHNV and CDR2 YYDKDF (reference sequence). This CDR3 is 15 amino acids long. Looking up the rest from reference TRBV15 and TRBJ2-7 gives the full variable domain: DAMVIQNPRYQVTQFGKPVTLSCSQTLNHNVMYWYQQKSSQAPKLLFHYYDKDFNNEADTPDNFQSRRPNTSFCFLDIRSPGLGDTAMYLCATSRTDRSSYEQYFGPGTRLTVT.

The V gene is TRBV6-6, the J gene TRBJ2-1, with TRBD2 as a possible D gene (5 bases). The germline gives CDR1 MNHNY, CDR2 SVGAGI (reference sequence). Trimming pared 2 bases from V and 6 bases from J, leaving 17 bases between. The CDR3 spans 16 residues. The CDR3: CASSYGGWPLANEQFF. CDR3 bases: TGTGCCAGCAGTTACGGCGGGTGGCCCCTGGCCAATGAGCAGTTCTTC.

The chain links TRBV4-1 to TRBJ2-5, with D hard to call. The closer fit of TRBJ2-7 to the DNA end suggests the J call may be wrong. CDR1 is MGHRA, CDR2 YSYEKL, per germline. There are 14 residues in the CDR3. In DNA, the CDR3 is TGCGCCAGCAGCCATGGAGACCGCTCGAGCGAGCAGTACTTC. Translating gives CASSHGDRSSEQYF.

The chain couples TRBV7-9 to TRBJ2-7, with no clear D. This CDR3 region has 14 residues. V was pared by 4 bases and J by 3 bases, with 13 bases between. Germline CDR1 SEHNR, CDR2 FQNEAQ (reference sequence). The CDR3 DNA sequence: TGTGCCAGCAGCTCACAGCCCCCCTTCTACGAGCAGTACTTC. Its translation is CASSSQPPFYEQYF.

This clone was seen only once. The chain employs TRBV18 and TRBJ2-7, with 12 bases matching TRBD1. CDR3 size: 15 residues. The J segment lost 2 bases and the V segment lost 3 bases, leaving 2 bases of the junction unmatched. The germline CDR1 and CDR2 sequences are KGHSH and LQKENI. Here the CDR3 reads CASSPGTGGPYEQYF. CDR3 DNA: TGTGCCAGCTCACCCGGGACAGGGGGCCCCTACGAGCAGTACTTC.

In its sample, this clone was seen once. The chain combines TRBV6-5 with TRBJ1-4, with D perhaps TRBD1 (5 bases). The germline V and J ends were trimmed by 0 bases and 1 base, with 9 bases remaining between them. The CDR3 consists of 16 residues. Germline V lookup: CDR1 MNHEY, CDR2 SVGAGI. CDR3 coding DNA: TGTGCCAGCAGTTACTCGGGGAGGGGAACTAATGAAAAACTGTTTTTT. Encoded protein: CASSYSGRGTNEKLFF.

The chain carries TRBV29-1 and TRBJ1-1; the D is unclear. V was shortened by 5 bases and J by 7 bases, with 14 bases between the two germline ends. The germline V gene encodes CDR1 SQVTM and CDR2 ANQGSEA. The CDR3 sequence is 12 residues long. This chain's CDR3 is CSVSGITSEAFF. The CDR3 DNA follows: TGCAGCGTTTCGGGGATAACTAGTGAAGCTTTCTTT.

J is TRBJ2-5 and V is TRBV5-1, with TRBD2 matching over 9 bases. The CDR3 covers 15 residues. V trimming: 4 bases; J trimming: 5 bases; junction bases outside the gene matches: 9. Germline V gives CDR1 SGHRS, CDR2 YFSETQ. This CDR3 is CASSTLAGAGETQYF. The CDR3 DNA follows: TGCGCCAGCAGCACATTAGCGGGGGCAGGGGAGACCCAGTACTTC.

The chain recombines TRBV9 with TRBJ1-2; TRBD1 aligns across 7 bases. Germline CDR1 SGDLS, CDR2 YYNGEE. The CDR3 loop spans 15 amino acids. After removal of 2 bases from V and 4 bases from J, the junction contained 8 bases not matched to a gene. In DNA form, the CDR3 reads TGTGCCAGCAGCGTCTACGACAGGGACAGCTATGGCTACACCTTC. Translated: CASSVYDRDSYGYTF.

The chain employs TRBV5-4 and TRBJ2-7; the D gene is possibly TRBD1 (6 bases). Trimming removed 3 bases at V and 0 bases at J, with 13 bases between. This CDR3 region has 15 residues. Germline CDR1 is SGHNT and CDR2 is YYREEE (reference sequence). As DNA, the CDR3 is TGTGCCAGCAGCTCGCGGACAGAGAGCTCCTACGAGCAGTACTTC. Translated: CASSSRTESSYEQYF. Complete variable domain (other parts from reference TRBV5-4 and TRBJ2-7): ETGVTQSPTHLIKTRGQQVTLRCSSQSGHNTVSWYQQALGQGPQFIFQYYREEENGRGNFPPRFSGLQFPNYSSELNVNALELDDSALYLCASSSRTESSYEQYFGPGTRLTVT.